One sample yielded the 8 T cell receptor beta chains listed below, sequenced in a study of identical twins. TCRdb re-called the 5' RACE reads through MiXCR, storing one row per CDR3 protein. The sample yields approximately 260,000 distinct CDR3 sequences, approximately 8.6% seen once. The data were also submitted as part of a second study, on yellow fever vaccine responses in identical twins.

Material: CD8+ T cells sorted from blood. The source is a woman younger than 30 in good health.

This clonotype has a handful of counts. CDR3 protein: CASSPEPSGAHEQYF. The CDR3, as DNA: TGTGCCAGCAGTCCCGAGCCTAGCGGGGCCCACGAGCAGTACTTC. This chain joins TRBV2 and TRBJ2-7; TRBD2 agrees at 9 bases. Trimming took 5 bases from V and 5 from J; bases not matched to a gene: 10. This CDR3 has 15 residues. CDR1 and CDR2 from the germline V gene are SNHLY and FYNNEI.

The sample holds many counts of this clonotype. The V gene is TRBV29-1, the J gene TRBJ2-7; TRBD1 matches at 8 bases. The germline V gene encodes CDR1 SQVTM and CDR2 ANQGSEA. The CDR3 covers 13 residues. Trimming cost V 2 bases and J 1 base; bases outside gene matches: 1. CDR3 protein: CSVEWTGSYEQYF. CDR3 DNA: TGCAGCGTTGAATGGACAGGGTCCTACGAGCAGTACTTC.

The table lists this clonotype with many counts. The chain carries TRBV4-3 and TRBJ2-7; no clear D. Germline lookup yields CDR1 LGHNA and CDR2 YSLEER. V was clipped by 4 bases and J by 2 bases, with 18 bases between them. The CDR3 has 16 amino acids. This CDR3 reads CASSPAWVPLTYEQYF. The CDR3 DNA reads TGCGCCAGCAGCCCTGCATGGGTTCCCCTGACCTACGAGCAGTACTTC.

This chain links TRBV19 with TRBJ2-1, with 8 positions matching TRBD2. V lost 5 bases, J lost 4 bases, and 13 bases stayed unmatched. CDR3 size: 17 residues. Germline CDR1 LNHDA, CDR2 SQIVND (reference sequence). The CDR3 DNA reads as TGTGCCAGTAGTCGTTTGGAGGCGACTAGCGTGTACAATGAGCAGTTCTTC. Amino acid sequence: CASSRLEATSVYNEQFF. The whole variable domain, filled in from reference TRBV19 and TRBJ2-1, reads DGGITQSPKYLFRKEGQNVTLSCEQNLNHDAMYWYRQDPGQGLRLIYYSQIVNDFQKGDIAEGYSVSREKKESFPLTVTSAQKNPTAFYLCASSRLEATSVYNEQFFGPGTRLTVL.

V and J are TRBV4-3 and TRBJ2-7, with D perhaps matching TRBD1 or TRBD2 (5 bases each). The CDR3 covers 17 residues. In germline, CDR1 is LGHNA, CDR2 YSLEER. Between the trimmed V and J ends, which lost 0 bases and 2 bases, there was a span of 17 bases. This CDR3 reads CASSQDRPGTIPYEQYF. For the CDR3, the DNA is TGCGCCAGCAGCCAAGATCGACCCGGGACGATCCCCTACGAGCAGTACTTC.

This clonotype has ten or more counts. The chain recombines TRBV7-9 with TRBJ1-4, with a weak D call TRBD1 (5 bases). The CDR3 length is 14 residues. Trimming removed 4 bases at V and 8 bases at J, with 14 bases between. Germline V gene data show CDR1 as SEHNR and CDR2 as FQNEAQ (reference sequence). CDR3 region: CASSSDRNREKLFF. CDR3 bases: TGTGCCAGCAGCTCTGACAGAAATCGGGAAAAACTGTTTTTT.

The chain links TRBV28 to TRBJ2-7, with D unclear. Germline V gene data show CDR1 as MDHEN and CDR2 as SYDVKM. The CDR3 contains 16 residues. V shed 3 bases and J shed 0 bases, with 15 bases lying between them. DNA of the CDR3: TGTGCCAGCAGTTTTAGTATCCGGTCGAGCTCCTACGAGCAGTACTTC. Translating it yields CASSFSIRSSSYEQYF.

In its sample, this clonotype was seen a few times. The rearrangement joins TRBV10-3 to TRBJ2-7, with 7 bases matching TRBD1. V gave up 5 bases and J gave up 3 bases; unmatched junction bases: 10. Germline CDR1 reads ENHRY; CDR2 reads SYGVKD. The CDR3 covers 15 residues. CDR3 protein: CAISKAETGIYEQYF. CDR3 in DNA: TGTGCCATCAGTAAGGCCGAGACAGGGATCTACGAGCAGTACTTC.